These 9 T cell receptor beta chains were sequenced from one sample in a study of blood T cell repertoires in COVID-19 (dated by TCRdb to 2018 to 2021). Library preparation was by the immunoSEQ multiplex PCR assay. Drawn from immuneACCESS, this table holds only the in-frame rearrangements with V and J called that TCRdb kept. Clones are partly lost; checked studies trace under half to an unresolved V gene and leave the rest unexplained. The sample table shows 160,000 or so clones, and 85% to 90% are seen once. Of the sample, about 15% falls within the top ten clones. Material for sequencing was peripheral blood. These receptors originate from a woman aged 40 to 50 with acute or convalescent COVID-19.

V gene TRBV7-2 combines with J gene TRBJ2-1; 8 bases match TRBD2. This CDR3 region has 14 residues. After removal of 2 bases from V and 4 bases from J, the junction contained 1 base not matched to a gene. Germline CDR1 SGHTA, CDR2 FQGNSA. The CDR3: CASSLQRGYNEQFF. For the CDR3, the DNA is TGTGCCAGCAGCTTACAGCGGGGGTACAATGAGCAGTTCTTC. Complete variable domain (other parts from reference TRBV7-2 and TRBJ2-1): GAGVSQSPSNKVTEKGKDVELRCDPISGHTALYWYRQSLGQGLEFLIYFQGNSAPDKSGLPSDRFSAERTGGSVSTLTIQRTQQEDSAVYLCASSLQRGYNEQFFGPGTRLTVL.

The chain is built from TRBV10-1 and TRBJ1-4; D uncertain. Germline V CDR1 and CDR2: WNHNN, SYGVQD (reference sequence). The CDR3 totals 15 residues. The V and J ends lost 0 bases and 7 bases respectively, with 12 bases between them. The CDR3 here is CASSESVGAGEKLFF. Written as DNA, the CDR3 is TGCGCCAGCAGTGAGTCGGTGGGCGCGGGTGAAAAACTGTTTTTT.

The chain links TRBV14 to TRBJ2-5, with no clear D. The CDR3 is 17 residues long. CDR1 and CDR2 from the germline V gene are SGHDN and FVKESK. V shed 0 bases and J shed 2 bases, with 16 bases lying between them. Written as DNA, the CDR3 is TGTGCCAGCAGCCAAGAGAACTTCCGGTACTGGCAAGAGACCCAGTACTTC. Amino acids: CASSQENFRYWQETQYF.

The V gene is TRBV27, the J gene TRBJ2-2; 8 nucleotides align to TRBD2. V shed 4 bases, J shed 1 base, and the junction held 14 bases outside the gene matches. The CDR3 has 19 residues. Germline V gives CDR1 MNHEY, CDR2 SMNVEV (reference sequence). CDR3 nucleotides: TGTGCCAGCAGTTCTTGGGTTAGCGGGGTTGAGGGGAACACCGGGGAGCTGTTTTTT. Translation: CASSSWVSGVEGNTGELFF.

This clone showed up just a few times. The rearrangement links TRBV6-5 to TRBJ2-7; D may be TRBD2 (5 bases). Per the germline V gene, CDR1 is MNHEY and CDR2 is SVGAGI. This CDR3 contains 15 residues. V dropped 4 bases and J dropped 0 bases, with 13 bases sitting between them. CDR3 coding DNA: TGTGCCAGCAGTTTCGGGGAATCCAGCTCCTACGAGCAGTACTTC. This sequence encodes CASSFGESSSYEQYF.

In DNA, the CDR3 is TGTGCCAGCAGCCGGGACAGGGCGAACATTCAGTACTTC. It yields the protein CASSRDRANIQYF. V gene TRBV7-2 combines with J gene TRBJ2-4, with 9 nucleotides matching TRBD1. Germline assignment: CDR1 SGHTA and CDR2 FQGNSA. CDR3 length: 13 amino acids. J gave up 7 bases and V 5 bases, and 3 bases lay outside the gene matches.

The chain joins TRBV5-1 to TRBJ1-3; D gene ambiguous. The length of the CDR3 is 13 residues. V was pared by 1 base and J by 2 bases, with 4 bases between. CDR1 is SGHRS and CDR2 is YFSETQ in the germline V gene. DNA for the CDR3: TGCGCCAGCAGCTTGTCTCCTGGAAACACCATATATTTT. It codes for CASSLSPGNTIYF.

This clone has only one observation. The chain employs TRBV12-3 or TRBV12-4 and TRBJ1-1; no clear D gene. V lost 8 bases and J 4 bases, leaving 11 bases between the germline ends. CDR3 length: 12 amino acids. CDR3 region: CASGRASTEAFF. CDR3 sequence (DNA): TGTGCCAGCGGGAGGGCGAGCACTGAAGCTTTCTTT.

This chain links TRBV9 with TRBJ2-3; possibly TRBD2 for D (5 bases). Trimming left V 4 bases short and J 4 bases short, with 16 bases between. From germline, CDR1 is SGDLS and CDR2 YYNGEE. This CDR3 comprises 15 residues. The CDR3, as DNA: TGTGCCAGCAGCTCTAGCCCCGGTATGGCAGATACGCAGTATTTT. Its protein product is CASSSSPGMADTQYF.